The rows below give T cell receptor beta chains drawn from one sample of a study of siplizumab effects on memory and regulatory T cells. Sequencing was performed with immunoSEQ multiplex PCR; in TCRdb, only in-frame clones are kept and a portion is missing. The repertoire holds 95,000 to 130,000 clones, with about 94% as singletons. Source material: non-Treg CD4+ T cells sorted from blood. These receptor sequences come from a human donor in good health. Each CDR3 is given without its conserved first and last residue. The D gene is left open where the match is weak.

J gene,D gene,V gene,CDR3 protein
TRBJ2-2,TRBD1,TRBV19,ASSTPRQGYTGELF
TRBJ2-7,NA,TRBV19,ASSIGGRGEQY
TRBJ1-5,NA,TRBV19,ASSSRVGGNQPQH
TRBJ2-7,TRBD1,TRBV11-3,ASSSDTTGYEQY
TRBJ1-2,NA,TRBV9,ASSVVSQHYGYT
TRBJ2-6,NA,TRBV5-8,ASSPGDPSSGANVLT
TRBJ1-6,NA,TRBV19,ASSGAYNSPLH
TRBJ1-2,NA,TRBV19,ASSIDAGPSNYGYT
TRBJ1-5,NA,TRBV19,ATRDSNQPQH
TRBJ2-7,NA,TRBV6-1,ASSGLRVYEQY
TRBJ2-7,NA,TRBV27,ASNGATGTHEQY
TRBJ2-1,TRBD2,TRBV7-3,ASSLDSSGYNEQF
TRBJ1-4,NA,TRBV27,ASSLSWSEILF
TRBJ2-5,NA,TRBV6-5,ASSSDRRETQY
TRBJ2-3,NA,TRBV5-1,ASSGGFSGADTQY
TRBJ1-2,TRBD1,TRBV5-4,ASSLQGFDYGYT
TRBJ1-2,TRBD1,TRBV5-1,ASSLEANPGQGTEN
TRBJ2-5,NA,TRBV6-1,ASSDLGTIKGETQY
TRBJ2-3,TRBD1,TRBV5-4,ASSPGQGARGDTQY
TRBJ1-1,NA,TRBV7-2,ASSLGHMNTEAF